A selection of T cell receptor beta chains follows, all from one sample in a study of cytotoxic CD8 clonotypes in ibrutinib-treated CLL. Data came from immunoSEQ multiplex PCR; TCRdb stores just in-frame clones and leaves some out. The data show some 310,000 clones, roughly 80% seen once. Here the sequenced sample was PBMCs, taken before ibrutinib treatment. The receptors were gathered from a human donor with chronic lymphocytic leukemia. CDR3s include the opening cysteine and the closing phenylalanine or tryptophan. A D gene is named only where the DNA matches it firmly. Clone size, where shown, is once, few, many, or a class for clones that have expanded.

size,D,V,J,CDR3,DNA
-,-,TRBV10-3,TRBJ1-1,CAIRDDLNTEAFF,TGTGCCATCAGGGACGACTTGAACACTGAAGCTTTCTTT
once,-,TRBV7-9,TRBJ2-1,CASTLGGSSYNEQFF,TGTGCCAGCACCCTTGGGGGGAGCTCCTACAATGAGCAGTTCTTC
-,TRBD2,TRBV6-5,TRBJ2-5,CASSYKERGEYF,TGTGCCAGCAGTTACAAGGAGCGGGGGGAGTACTTC
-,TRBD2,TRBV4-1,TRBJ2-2,CASSQDPSGSFGELFF,TGCGCCAGCAGCCAAGATCCTAGCGGGAGCTTCGGGGAGCTGTTTTTT
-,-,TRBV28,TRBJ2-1,CASGGSAASSYNEQFF,TGTGCCAGCGGGGGATCGGCCGCAAGCTCCTACAATGAGCAGTTCTTC
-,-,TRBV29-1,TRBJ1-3,CSVGGSSGNTIYF,TGCAGCGTTGGCGGCAGCTCTGGAAACACCATATATTTT
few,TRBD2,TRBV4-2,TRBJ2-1,CASSQLAGEVFF,TGTGCCAGCAGCCAACTAGCGGGAGAGGTGTTCTTC
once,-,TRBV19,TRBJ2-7,CASSMGSGSTYEQYF,TGTGCCAGTAGTATGGGGAGCGGGTCTACCTACGAGCAGTACTTC
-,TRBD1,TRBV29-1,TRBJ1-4,CSVEGEDRGFVKLFF,TGCAGCGTTGAGGGGGAGGACAGGGGATTTGTAAAACTGTTTTTT
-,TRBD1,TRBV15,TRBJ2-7,CATSTRQGPISSSYEQYF,TGTGCCACCAGCACCCGACAGGGGCCGATCTCCTCTTCCTACGAGCAGTACTTC
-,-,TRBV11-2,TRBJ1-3,CASSLDLGFQGNTIYF,TGTGCCAGCAGCTTAGATCTGGGGTTTCAGGGAAACACCATATATTTT
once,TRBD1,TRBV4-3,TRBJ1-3,CASSQYLGQIYSGNTIYF,TGCGCCAGCAGCCAATATTTGGGACAGATATACTCTGGAAACACCATATATTTT
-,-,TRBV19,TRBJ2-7,CASSPWTASGEQYF,TGTGCCAGTAGTCCTTGGACTGCCTCGGGCGAGCAGTACTTC
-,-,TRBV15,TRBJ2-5,CATSRDPGGLETQYF,TGTGCCACCAGCAGAGACCCCGGGGGCTTGGAGACCCAGTACTTC
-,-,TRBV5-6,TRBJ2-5,CASSLPRQETQYF,TGTGCCAGCAGCTTGCCAAGGCAAGAGACCCAGTACTTC
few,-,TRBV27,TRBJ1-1,CASSLSWDPRMGTEAFF,TGTGCCAGCAGTTTATCGTGGGATCCACGAATGGGCACTGAAGCTTTCTTT
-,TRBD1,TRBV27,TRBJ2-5,CASSSLNRGRGQETQYF,TGTGCCAGCAGTTCGCTCAACAGGGGGCGCGGGCAAGAGACCCAGTACTTC
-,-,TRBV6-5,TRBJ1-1,CASKVGLGSTEAFF,TGTGCCAGCAAGGTGGGACTCGGGAGCACTGAAGCTTTCTTT
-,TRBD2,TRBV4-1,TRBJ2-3,CASSQDASGDTQYF,TGCGCCAGCAGCCAAGACGCTAGCGGAGATACGCAGTATTTT
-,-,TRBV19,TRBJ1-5,CASSHMNNQPQHF,TGTGCCAGTAGTCACATGAACAATCAGCCCCAGCATTTT
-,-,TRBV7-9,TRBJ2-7,CASSLIALGQGAYEQYF,TGTGCCAGCAGCTTAATAGCCCTCGGACAAGGGGCGTACGAGCAGTACTTC
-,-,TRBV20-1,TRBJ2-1,CSARGNNEQFF,TGCAGTGCTAGGGGAAACAATGAGCAGTTCTTC
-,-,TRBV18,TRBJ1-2,CASSPDANYGYTF,TGTGCCAGCTCACCAGATGCTAACTATGGCTACACCTTC
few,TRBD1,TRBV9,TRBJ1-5,CASSPGTGENQPQHF,TGTGCCAGCAGCCCCGGGACAGGGGAAAATCAGCCCCAGCATTTT
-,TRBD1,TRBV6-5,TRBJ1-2,CASSPGTGVGGYTF,TGTGCCAGCAGTCCCGGGACAGGGGTTGGTGGCTACACCTTC
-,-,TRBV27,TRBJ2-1,CASSLAAGQNYNEQFF,TGTGCCAGCAGTTTAGCCGCGGGACAGAACTACAATGAGCAGTTCTTC
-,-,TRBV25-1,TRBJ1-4,CASSAGGVWGNEKLFF,TGTGCCAGCAGTGCAGGAGGGGTGTGGGGAAATGAAAAACTGTTTTTT
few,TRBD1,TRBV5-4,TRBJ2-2,CARGDRATGELFF,TGTGCCAGGGGGGACAGGGCAACCGGGGAGCTGTTTTTT
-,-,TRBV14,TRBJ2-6,CASSPHRDPDPLFRANVLTF,TGTGCCAGCAGCCCTCACCGGGACCCAGATCCCCTCTTTAGGGCCAACGTCCTGACTTTC
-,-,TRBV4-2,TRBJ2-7,CASSQGAGLVVAEQYF,TGTGCCAGCAGCCAAGGGGCAGGGTTGGTGGTCGCCGAGCAGTACTTC
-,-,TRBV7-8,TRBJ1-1,CASRRRGQDTEAFF,TGTGCCAGCAGACGAAGAGGTCAGGACACTGAAGCTTTCTTT
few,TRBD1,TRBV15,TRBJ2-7,CASGSPAEIRQGADEQYF,TGTGCCAGCGGGAGCCCAGCAGAGATACGACAGGGGGCTGACGAGCAGTACTTC
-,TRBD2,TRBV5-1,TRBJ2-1,CASSLGTSSNEQFF,TGCGCCAGCAGCTTGGGGACTAGCAGTAATGAGCAGTTCTTC
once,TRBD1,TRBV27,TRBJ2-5,CASSNRDSPAGETQYF,TGTGCCAGCAGTAACCGGGACAGCCCGGCGGGAGAGACCCAGTACTTC
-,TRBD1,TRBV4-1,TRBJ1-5,CASSQAPRTGSQPQHF,TGCGCCAGCAGCCAAGCCCCACGGACAGGGTCTCAGCCCCAGCATTTT
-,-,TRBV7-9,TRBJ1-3,CASSPDLAGNTIYF,TGTGCCAGCAGCCCGGACCTAGCTGGAAACACCATATATTTT
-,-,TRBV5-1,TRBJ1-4,CASSLEGLNEKLFF,TGCGCCAGCAGCTTGGAAGGGCTTAATGAAAAACTGTTTTTT
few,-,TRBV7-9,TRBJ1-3,CASQTGTSGNTIYF,TGTGCCAGCCAAACCGGGACCTCTGGAAACACCATATATTTT
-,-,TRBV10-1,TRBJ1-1,CASSESLNTEAFF,TGCGCCAGCAGTGAGTCACTGAACACTGAAGCTTTCTTT
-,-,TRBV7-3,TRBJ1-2,CASSPNRGILGYNYGYTF,TGTGCCAGCAGCCCGAACCGGGGGATATTAGGTTATAACTATGGCTACACCTTC
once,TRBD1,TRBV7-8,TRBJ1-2,CASSPEDRGLGYTF,TGTGCCAGCAGCCCCGAGGACAGGGGGCTCGGCTACACCTTC
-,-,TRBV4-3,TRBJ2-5,CASSPLLGRETQYF,TGCGCCAGCAGCCCCCTTCTCGGTCGCGAGACCCAGTACTTC
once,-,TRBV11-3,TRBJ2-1,CASSLGQNNEQFF,TGTGCCAGCAGCTTAGGGCAGAACAATGAGCAGTTCTTC
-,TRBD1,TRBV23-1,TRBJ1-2,CASSHETGPHGYTF,TGCGCCAGCAGTCATGAGACAGGGCCGCATGGCTACACCTTC
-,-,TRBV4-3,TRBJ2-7,CASSQGQVGSYEQYF,TGCGCCAGCAGCCAAGGGCAGGTGGGATCCTACGAGCAGTACTTC
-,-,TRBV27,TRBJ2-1,CASSLPDTHNEQFF,TGTGCCAGCAGTTTACCGGACACCCACAATGAGCAGTTCTTC
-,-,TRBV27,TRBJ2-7,CASSLRASGSYEQYF,TGTGCCAGCAGTCTCCGGGCCTCGGGCTCCTACGAGCAGTACTTC
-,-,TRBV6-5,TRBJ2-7,CASSYSGTPSYEQYF,TGTGCCAGCAGTTACTCCGGGACGCCGTCCTACGAGCAGTACTTC
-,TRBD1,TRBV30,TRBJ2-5,CAWKGQGVLETQYF,TGTGCCTGGAAAGGACAGGGGGTTTTGGAGACCCAGTACTTC
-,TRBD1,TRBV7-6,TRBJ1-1,CASSLMTGGTNTEAFF,TGTGCCAGCAGCTTAATGACAGGGGGAACGAACACTGAAGCTTTCTTT
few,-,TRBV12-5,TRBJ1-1,CASGLRAWEAGGNTEAFF,TGTGCTAGTGGTTTGAGGGCTTGGGAGGCAGGAGGGAACACTGAAGCTTTCTTT
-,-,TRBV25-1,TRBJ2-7,CASSEPSLGKGEQYF,TGTGCCAGCAGTGAGCCCTCATTGGGGAAAGGCGAGCAGTACTTC
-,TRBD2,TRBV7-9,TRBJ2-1,CASSPPGLAGGGEQFF,TGTGCCAGCAGCCCTCCCGGACTAGCGGGAGGGGGTGAGCAGTTCTTC
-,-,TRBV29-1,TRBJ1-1,CSGLRNTEAFF,TGCAGTGGACTGAGGAACACTGAAGCTTTCTTT
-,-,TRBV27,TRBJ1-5,CASRGSGTPYQPQHF,TGTGCCAGCAGGGGGAGTGGGACACCTTATCAGCCCCAGCATTTT
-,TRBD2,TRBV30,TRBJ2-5,CAWNGASGRRETQYF,TGTGCCTGGAACGGTGCTAGCGGGAGGCGGGAGACCCAGTACTTC
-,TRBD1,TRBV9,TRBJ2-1,CASSHEYRDRDNEQFF,TGTGCCAGCAGCCACGAATACAGGGACAGGGACAATGAGCAGTTCTTC
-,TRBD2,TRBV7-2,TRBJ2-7,CASSSTSGRIYEQYF,TGTGCCAGCAGCTCGACTAGCGGGAGGATTTACGAGCAGTACTTC
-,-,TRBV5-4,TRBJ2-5,CASSLQGTQYF,TGTGCCAGCAGCTTACAGGGGACCCAGTACTTC
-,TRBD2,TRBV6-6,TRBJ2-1,CASRSGRPYNEQFF,TGTGCCAGCAGGAGCGGGAGACCTTACAATGAGCAGTTCTTC